The rows below give T cell receptor beta chains drawn from one sample of a study of blood T cell repertoires in COVID-19. This table comes from immunoSEQ multiplex PCR, and its TCRdb copy is limited to in-frame clones, with some not included. The sample shows approximately 190,000 clones, approximately 84% of them seen only once. The specimen was peripheral blood. Receptors originate from a woman in her 70s with active or convalescent COVID-19. Each CDR3 is given with its conserved first and last residue. Fields, in order: D gene, J gene, V gene, clone size, CDR3 protein, CDR3 DNA. The D gene is left open where the match is weak. Size is omitted from some rows. Given values are once, few, many or a class for expanded clones.

TRBD1,TRBJ1-3,TRBV9,NA,CASSAESGTGGSRSRNTIYF,TGTGCCAGCAGCGCCGAATCCGGGACAGGGGGCAGTCGGAGTCGAAACACCATATATTTT
NA,TRBJ2-7,TRBV24-1,NA,CATSDLQVPDSCEQYF,TGTGCCACCAGTGATTTGCAGGTTCCGGACTCCTGCGAGCAGTACTTC
TRBD2,TRBJ2-2,TRBV4-2,NA,CASSPRRTSGSGGELFF,TGTGCCAGCAGCCCGCGCAGAACTAGCGGGTCGGGTGGGGAGCTGTTTTTT
TRBD2,TRBJ2-7,TRBV6-5,NA,CASRLAGPYEQYF,TGTGCCAGCAGGCTAGCGGGACCCTACGAGCAGTACTTC
TRBD2,TRBJ2-3,TRBV19,NA,CASSSPSGSTDTQYF,TGTGCCAGTAGTTCCCCTAGCGGAAGCACAGATACGCAGTATTTT
NA,TRBJ2-3,TRBV19,NA,CASSPTSTDTQYF,TGTGCCAGTAGTCCAACTAGCACAGATACGCAGTATTTT
NA,TRBJ2-1,TRBV5-1,NA,CASSLSGAGAPINEQFF,TGCGCCAGCAGCTTGAGTGGGGCGGGGGCGCCGATCAATGAGCAGTTCTTC
TRBD1,TRBJ1-5,TRBV19,NA,CAIAPTGANQPQHF,TGTGCCATAGCGCCGACAGGGGCCAATCAGCCCCAGCATTTT
NA,TRBJ1-1,TRBV19,once,CASKPTRGDTEAFF,TGTGCCAGTAAACCGACTAGAGGAGACACTGAAGCTTTCTTT
TRBD1,TRBJ1-1,TRBV19,NA,CATSYRGTGAEAFF,TGTGCCACCAGTTACAGGGGAACAGGCGCTGAAGCTTTCTTT
TRBD1,TRBJ1-2,TRBV28,NA,CASSFYVGTGALYNYGYTF,TGTGCCAGCAGTTTCTACGTCGGGACAGGGGCCCTCTATAACTATGGCTACACCTTC
TRBD2,TRBJ2-7,TRBV11-2,NA,CASSPNSGASYEQYF,TGTGCCAGCAGCCCCAATAGCGGGGCCTCCTACGAGCAGTACTTC
TRBD1,TRBJ1-1,TRBV28,NA,CASSSVGGPNTEAFF,TGTGCCAGCAGTTCCGTAGGGGGCCCTAACACTGAAGCTTTCTTT
TRBD1,TRBJ2-1,TRBV5-5,NA,CASSLPDRWGWQFF,TGTGCCAGCAGCCTGCCGGACAGGTGGGGTTGGCAGTTCTTC
NA,TRBJ2-1,TRBV7-9,NA,CASSPSNQDRSTEQFF,TGTGCCAGCAGCCCTTCGAATCAGGATCGAAGCACCGAGCAGTTCTTC
NA,TRBJ2-3,TRBV12-3/TRBV12-4,NA,CASSFYSTDTQYF,TGTGCCAGCAGTTTTTATTCCACAGATACGCAGTATTTT
TRBD2,TRBJ2-2,TRBV7-9,NA,CASSLALAVTGELFF,TGTGCCAGCAGCTTAGCACTAGCGGTCACCGGGGAGCTGTTTTTT
NA,TRBJ1-2,TRBV2,few,CASSDIDTPYGYTF,TGTGCCAGCAGTGATATAGACACACCCTATGGCTACACCTTC
NA,TRBJ1-2,TRBV11-2,NA,CASSLVGPGPSGSYGYTF,TGTGCCAGCAGCTTAGTAGGGCCAGGTCCGTCGGGGAGCTATGGCTACACCTTC
NA,TRBJ2-7,TRBV19,NA,CASSVLHGGGSGEQYF,TGTGCCAGTAGTGTCCTCCACGGGGGAGGCTCGGGGGAGCAGTACTTC
NA,TRBJ2-1,TRBV2,NA,CASSEATWEQFF,TGTGCCAGCAGTGAGGCCACATGGGAGCAGTTCTTC
TRBD1,TRBJ1-2,TRBV2,NA,CASNRRQGAGYGYTF,TGTGCCAGCAATCGTCGACAGGGGGCAGGCTATGGCTACACCTTC
TRBD2,TRBJ2-1,TRBV6-1,NA,CASSEGPGLDNEQFF,TGTGCCAGCAGTGAAGGGCCGGGACTAGACAATGAGCAGTTCTTC
TRBD2,TRBJ2-3,TRBV7-2,NA,CASSLGPSGKARADTQYF,TGTGCCAGCAGCTTAGGCCCTAGCGGGAAGGCGAGGGCAGATACGCAGTATTTT
NA,TRBJ2-5,TRBV6-5,NA,CASRRGPKQETQYF,TGTGCCAGCAGACGAGGGCCAAAACAAGAGACCCAGTACTTC
TRBD2,TRBJ2-1,TRBV7-9,NA,CASSLSGPYNEQFF,TGTGCCAGCAGCCTTAGCGGGCCCTACAATGAGCAGTTCTTC
NA,TRBJ2-2,TRBV7-8,NA,CASSLAGLPNTGELFF,TGTGCCAGCAGCTTAGCGGGACTCCCAAACACCGGGGAGCTGTTTTTT
NA,TRBJ2-3,TRBV7-3,NA,CASSLTLSTDTQYF,TGTGCCAGCAGCTTAACGTTAAGCACAGATACGCAGTATTTT
NA,TRBJ2-2,TRBV6-5,NA,CATAEARTGELFF,TGTGCCACCGCGGAGGCGAGAACCGGGGAGCTGTTTTTT
TRBD2,TRBJ2-3,TRBV7-8,NA,CASSLNGGADTQYF,TGTGCCAGCAGCTTGAATGGGGGGGCAGATACGCAGTATTTT
TRBD2,TRBJ2-1,TRBV3-1/TRBV3-2,once,CASSQGRGGRMDEQFF,TGTGCCAGCAGCCAAGGTCGGGGCGGGAGGATGGATGAGCAGTTCTTC
TRBD1,TRBJ2-5,TRBV29-1,NA,CSVATWRQGARETQYF,TGCAGCGTTGCTACGTGGAGGCAGGGGGCGCGAGAGACCCAGTACTTC
NA,TRBJ2-7,TRBV5-1,NA,CASSLGGSAYEQYF,TGCGCCAGCAGCTTGGGGGGCAGCGCCTACGAGCAGTACTTC
TRBD1,TRBJ1-1,TRBV5-1,NA,CASSLGAGGNTEAFF,TGCGCCAGCAGCTTGGGTGCAGGGGGAAACACTGAAGCTTTCTTT
NA,TRBJ1-6,TRBV27,NA,CASRDRTNSPLHF,TGTGCCAGCAGGGACAGAACCAATTCACCCCTCCACTTT
TRBD2,TRBJ2-7,TRBV15,NA,CATSTSGSLDEQYF,TGTGCCACCAGCACTAGCGGGAGTCTAGACGAGCAGTACTTC
TRBD2,TRBJ2-7,TRBV30,NA,CAWSSPGTSGHYEQYF,TGTGCCTGGAGTTCTCCCGGGACTAGCGGACACTACGAGCAGTACTTC
NA,TRBJ2-7,TRBV20-1,NA,CSAGTDEQYF,TGCAGTGCGGGTACAGACGAGCAGTACTTC
NA,TRBJ1-2,TRBV6-5,NA,CASTKGAEYGYTF,TGTGCCAGCACCAAAGGAGCCGAGTATGGCTACACCTTC
NA,TRBJ1-1,TRBV28,NA,CASRGSTGRNTEAFF,TGTGCCAGCAGGGGATCGACAGGTAGGAACACTGAAGCTTTCTTT
TRBD1,TRBJ2-3,TRBV11-2,NA,CASSLRRQGGTDTQYF,TGTGCCAGCAGCCTCCGGCGACAGGGGGGCACAGATACGCAGTATTTT
TRBD1,TRBJ1-1,TRBV5-5,NA,CASSSLRGTGNTEAFF,TGTGCCAGCAGCTCCCTCCGAGGGACAGGTAACACTGAAGCTTTCTTT
NA,TRBJ1-5,TRBV19,once,CASNRNGEGDNQPQHF,TGTGCCTCAAATCGCAACGGAGAAGGGGACAATCAGCCCCAGCATTTT
NA,TRBJ2-3,TRBV7-6,NA,CASSESTVRADTQYF,TGTGCCAGCAGCGAGTCGACAGTTCGTGCAGATACGCAGTATTTT
NA,TRBJ2-2,TRBV19,NA,CASSIERRDFSTGELFF,TGTGCCAGTAGTATAGAAAGGCGGGACTTCTCGACCGGGGAGCTGTTTTTT
NA,TRBJ1-1,TRBV2,NA,CASFSNMNTEAFF,TGTGCCAGCTTTTCCAACATGAACACTGAAGCTTTCTTT
NA,TRBJ2-5,TRBV14,NA,CASSQDSPLRGKETQYF,TGTGCCAGCAGCCAAGATAGCCCTCTCAGGGGAAAAGAGACCCAGTACTTC
TRBD1,TRBJ2-3,TRBV15,NA,CATSSQGGTDTQYF,TGTGCCACCAGCAGCCAGGGGGGCACAGATACGCAGTATTTT
NA,TRBJ2-1,TRBV7-9,NA,CASSLALNEQFF,TGTGCCAGCAGCTTAGCGCTAAATGAGCAGTTCTTC
TRBD2,TRBJ2-5,TRBV28,many,CASSFGGVQETQYF,TGTGCCAGCAGTTTTGGGGGGGTGCAAGAGACCCAGTACTTC
NA,TRBJ2-6,TRBV7-3,NA,CASSPQGAGSSGANVLTF,TGTGCCAGCAGCCCCCAAGGCGCAGGGTCCTCTGGGGCCAACGTCCTGACTTTC